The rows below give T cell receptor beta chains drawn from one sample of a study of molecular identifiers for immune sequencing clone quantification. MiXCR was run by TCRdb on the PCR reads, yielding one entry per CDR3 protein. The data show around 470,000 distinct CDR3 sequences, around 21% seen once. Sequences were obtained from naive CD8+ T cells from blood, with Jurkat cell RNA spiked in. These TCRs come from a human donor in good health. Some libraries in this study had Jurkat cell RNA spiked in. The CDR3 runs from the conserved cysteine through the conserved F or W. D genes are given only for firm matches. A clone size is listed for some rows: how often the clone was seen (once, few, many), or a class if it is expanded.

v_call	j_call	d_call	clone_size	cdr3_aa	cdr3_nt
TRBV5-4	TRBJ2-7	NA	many	CASSPRQGSEQYF	TGTGCCAGCAGCCCCCGCCAGGGCAGCGAGCAGTACTTC
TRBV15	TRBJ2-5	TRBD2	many	CATSITAVGTSDQETQYF	TGTGCCACCAGCATCACGGCGGTCGGGACTAGCGACCAAGAGACCCAGTACTTC
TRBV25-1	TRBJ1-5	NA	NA	CASSDTGLGPQHF	TGTGCCAGCAGTGATACGGGGTTGGGGCCCCAGCATTTT
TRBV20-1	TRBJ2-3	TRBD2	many	CSARWGTSGSKSTGTDTQYF	TGCAGTGCTAGATGGGGGACTAGCGGGAGCAAGTCGACTGGCACAGATACGCAGTATTTT
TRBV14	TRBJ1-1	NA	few	CASSQDPDGPDGWTEAFF	TGTGCCAGCAGCCAAGATCCTGACGGACCGGATGGTTGGACTGAAGCTTTCTTT
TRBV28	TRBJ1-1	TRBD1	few	CASNSDRGLAFF	TGTGCCAGCAACTCGGACAGGGGGCTGGCTTTCTTT
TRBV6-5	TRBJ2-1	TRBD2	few	CASSYMQPGGGYNEQFF	TGTGCCAGCAGTTACATGCAGCCCGGGGGGGGGTACAATGAGCAGTTCTTC
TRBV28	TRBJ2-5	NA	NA	CASGTGHQETQYF	TGTGCCAGCGGTACAGGGCACCAAGAGACCCAGTACTTC
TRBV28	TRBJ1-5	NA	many	CASKIRNHSNQPQHF	TGTGCCAGCAAAATCCGGAATCATAGCAATCAGCCCCAGCATTTT
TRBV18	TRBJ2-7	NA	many	CASSPSLREWYEQYF	TGTGCCAGCTCACCTAGTCTCCGGGAGTGGTACGAGCAGTACTTC
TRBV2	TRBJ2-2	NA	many	CASSEVLGRELFF	TGTGCCAGCAGTGAAGTCTTAGGCAGAGAGCTGTTTTTT
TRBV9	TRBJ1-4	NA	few	CASSVGTATNEKLFF	TGTGCCAGCAGCGTAGGAACTGCAACTAATGAAAAACTGTTTTTT
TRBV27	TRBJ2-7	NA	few	CASSTTGPYEQYF	TGTGCCAGCAGTACCACAGGGCCCTACGAGCAGTACTTC
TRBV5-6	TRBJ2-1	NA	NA	CASSFKSGTYYNEQFF	TGTGCCAGCAGCTTCAAATCAGGGACATACTACAATGAGCAGTTCTTC
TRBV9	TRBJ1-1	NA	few	CASSGGDSSEAFF	TGTGCCAGCAGCGGCGGGGATTCGTCTGAAGCTTTCTTT
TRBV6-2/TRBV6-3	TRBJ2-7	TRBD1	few	CASSSVRQGAYEQYF	TGTGCCAGCAGTTCGGTAAGACAGGGGGCCTACGAGCAGTACTTC
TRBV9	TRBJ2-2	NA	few	CASSTTIGATGELFF	TGTGCCAGCAGCACAACTATAGGGGCTACCGGGGAGCTGTTTTTT
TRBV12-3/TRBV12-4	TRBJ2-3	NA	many	CASSLGESTDTQYF	TGTGCCAGCAGTTTAGGAGAAAGCACAGATACGCAGTATTTT
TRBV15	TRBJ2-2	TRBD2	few	CTTSLAGDTGELFF	TGTACCACCTCCTTAGCGGGAGACACCGGGGAGCTGTTTTTT
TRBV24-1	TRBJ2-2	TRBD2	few	CATSEDLGLAENTGELFF	TGTGCCACCAGTGAGGACTTGGGACTAGCGGAGAACACCGGGGAGCTGTTTTTT